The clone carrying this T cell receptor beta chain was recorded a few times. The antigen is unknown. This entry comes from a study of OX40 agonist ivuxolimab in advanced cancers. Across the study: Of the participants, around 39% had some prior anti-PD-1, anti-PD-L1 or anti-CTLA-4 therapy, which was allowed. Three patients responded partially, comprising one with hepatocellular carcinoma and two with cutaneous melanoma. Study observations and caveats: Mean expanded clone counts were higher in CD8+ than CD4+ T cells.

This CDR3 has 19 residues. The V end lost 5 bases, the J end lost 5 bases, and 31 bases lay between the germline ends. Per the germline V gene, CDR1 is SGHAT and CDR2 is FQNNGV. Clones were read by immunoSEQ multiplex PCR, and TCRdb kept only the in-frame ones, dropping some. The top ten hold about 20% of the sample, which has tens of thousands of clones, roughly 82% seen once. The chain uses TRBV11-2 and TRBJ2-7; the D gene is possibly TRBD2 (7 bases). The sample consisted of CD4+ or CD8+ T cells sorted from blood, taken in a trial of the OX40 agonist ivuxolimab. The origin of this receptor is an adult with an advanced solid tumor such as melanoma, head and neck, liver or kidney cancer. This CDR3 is CASSPRWGGRRERVHEQYF. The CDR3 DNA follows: TGTGCCAGCAGCCCCCGGTGGGGGGGGCGGCGGGAGAGGGTCCACGAGCAGTACTTC.